Below are 4 T cell receptor beta chains sequenced from a single sample in a study of shared clonotypes between healthy human individuals. Profiled with immunoSEQ multiplex PCR; TCRdb holds only in-frame clones, not every one. There are 400,000 to 500,000 clones in the sample; 60% to 85% occur only once, and around 13% lies in the top ten. The specimen sequenced was PBMCs. The origin of the receptors is a woman between 35 and 50 years old in good health. Some clones in this sample may be carry-over from other donors' samples.

This clone turned up a few times. The rearrangement joins TRBV5-4 to TRBJ1-1; no clear D. Trimming took 2 bases from V and 4 from J, leaving 6 bases between them. This CDR3 has 12 amino acids. Germline V gene lookup returns CDR1 SGHNT and CDR2 YYREEE (reference sequence). The CDR3 DNA follows: TGTGCCAGCAGCTTTGGCGGCACTGAAGCTTTCTTT. This encodes CASSFGGTEAFF.

The chain joins TRBV11-1 to TRBJ1-1, with D possibly matching TRBD1 (5 bases). The CDR3 is made up of 14 amino acids. Germline V gives CDR1 SGHAT, CDR2 FQDESV (reference sequence). The V gene lost 5 bases and the J gene lost 2 bases, with 12 bases spanning the gap. The CDR3 sequence is CASSLSGGNTEAFF. CDR3 DNA sequence: TGTGCCAGCAGCCTGTCGGGGGGTAACACTGAAGCTTTCTTT.

The CDR3 DNA reads TGTGCCAGCAGCTTTAACAGGGGAAAAAACATTCAGTACTTC. It specifies CASSFNRGKNIQYF. J is TRBJ2-4 and V is TRBV7-2, with 7 bases matching TRBD1. The CDR3 contains 14 residues. The V segment lost 3 bases and the J segment 4 bases; nucleotides outside the gene matches: 3. Per the germline V gene, CDR1 is SGHTA and CDR2 is FQGNSA.

The chain carries TRBV13 and TRBJ2-2; D not certain. Germline V gene lookup returns CDR1 PRHDT and CDR2 FYEKMQ (reference sequence). The CDR3 has 11 amino acids. Trimming removed 3 bases from V and 5 bases from J, with 1 base in between. The chain's CDR3 is CASSFTGELFF. Written as DNA, the CDR3 is TGTGCCAGCAGCTTTACCGGGGAGCTGTTTTTT.